This TCR beta chain was recovered during a study of blood T cell repertoires in COVID-19. The protocol was immunoSEQ multiplex PCR, while the TCRdb copy is restricted to in-frame clones and leaves out a portion. Here the sample spans 250,000 to 300,000 clones, roughly 87% being singletons. Germline CDR1 and CDR2: SGHTA and FQGNSA. CDR3 length: 18 residues. The V and J ends lost 1 base and 10 bases, in that order; junction bases with no gene match: 16. The TCR originated in a woman in her thirties who had recovered from COVID-19. V and J are TRBV7-2 and TRBJ1-6; 7 nucleotides agree with TRBD1. Sequencing was carried out using PBMCs or T cells enriched from blood (not recorded which). The CDR3 region is CASSLVRIGQGVHSPLHF. The CDR3 DNA sequence: TGTGCCAGCAGCTTAGTTCGAATCGGGCAGGGGGTACACTCACCCCTCCACTTT.